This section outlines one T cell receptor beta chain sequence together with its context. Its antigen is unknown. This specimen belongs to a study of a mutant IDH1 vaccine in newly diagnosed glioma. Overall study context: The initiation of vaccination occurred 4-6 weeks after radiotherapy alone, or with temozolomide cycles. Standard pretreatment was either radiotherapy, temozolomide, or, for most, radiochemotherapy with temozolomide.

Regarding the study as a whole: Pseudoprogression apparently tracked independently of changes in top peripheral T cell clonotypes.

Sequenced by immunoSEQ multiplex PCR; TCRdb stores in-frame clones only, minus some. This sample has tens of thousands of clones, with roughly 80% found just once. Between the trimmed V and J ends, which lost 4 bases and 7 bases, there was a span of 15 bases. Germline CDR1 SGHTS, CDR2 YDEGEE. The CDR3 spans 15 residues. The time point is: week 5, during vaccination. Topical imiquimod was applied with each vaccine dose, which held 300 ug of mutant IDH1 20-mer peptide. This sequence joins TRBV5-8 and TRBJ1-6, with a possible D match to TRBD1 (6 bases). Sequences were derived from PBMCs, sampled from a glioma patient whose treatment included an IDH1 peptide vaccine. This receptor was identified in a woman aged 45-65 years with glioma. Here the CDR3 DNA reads TGTGCCAGCAGCCTGAGGACAGTTGGGAATTCACCCCTCCACTTT. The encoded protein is CASSLRTVGNSPLHF. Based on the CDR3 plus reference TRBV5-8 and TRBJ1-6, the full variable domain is EAGVTQSPTHLIKTRGQQATLRCSPISGHTSVYWYQQALGLGLQFLLWYDEGEERNRGNFPPRFSGRQFPNYSSELNVNALELEDSALYLCASSLRTVGNSPLHFGNGTRLTVT.